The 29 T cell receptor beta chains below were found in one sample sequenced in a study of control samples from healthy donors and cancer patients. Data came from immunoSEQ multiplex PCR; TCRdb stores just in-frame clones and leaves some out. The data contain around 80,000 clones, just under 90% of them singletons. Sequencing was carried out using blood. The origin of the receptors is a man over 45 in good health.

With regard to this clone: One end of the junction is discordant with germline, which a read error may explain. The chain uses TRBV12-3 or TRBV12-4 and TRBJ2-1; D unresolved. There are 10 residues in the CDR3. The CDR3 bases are TGTGCCAGCAGTTTAGGCTCCCCTATCTTC. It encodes CASSLGSPIF.

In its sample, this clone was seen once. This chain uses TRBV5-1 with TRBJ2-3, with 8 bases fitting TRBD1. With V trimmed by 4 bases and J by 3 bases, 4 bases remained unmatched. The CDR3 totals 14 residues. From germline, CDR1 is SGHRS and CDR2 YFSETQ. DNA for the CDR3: TGCGCCAGCAGCCCACAGGGGGGTACAGATACGCAGTATTTT. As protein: CASSPQGGTDTQYF. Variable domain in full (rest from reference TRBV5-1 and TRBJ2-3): KAGVTQTPRYLIKTRGQQVTLSCSPISGHRSVSWYQQTPGQGLQFLFEYFSETQRNKGNFPGRFSGRQFSNSRSEMNVSTLELGDSALYLCASSPQGGTDTQYFGPGTRLTVL.

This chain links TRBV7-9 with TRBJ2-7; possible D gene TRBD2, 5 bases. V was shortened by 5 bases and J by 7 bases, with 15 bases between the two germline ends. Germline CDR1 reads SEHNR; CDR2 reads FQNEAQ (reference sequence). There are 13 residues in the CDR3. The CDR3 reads CASSTVDSPEQYF. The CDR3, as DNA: TGTGCCAGCAGCACCGTGGACTCTCCTGAGCAGTACTTC.

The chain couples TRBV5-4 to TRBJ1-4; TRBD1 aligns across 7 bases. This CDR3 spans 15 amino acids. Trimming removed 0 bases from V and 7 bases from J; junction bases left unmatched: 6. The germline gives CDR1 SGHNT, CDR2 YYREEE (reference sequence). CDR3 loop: CASSLGQGWGEKLFF. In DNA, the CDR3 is TGTGCCAGCAGCTTGGGACAGGGCTGGGGTGAAAAACTGTTTTTT.

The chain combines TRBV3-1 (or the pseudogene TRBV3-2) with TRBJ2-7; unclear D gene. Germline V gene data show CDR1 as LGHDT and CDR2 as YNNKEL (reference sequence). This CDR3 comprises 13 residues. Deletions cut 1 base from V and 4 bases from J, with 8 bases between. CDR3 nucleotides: TGTGCCAGCAGCCAAGCTAGGTTGTACGAGCAGTACTTC. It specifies CASSQARLYEQYF.

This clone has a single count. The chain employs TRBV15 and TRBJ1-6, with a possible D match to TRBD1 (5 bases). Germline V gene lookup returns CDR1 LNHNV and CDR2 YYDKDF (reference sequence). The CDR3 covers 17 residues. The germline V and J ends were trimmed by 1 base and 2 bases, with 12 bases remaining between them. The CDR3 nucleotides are TGTGCCACCAGCAGAGGAAAGGGGCAGACCTATAATTCACCCCTCCACTTT. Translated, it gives CATSRGKGQTYNSPLHF.

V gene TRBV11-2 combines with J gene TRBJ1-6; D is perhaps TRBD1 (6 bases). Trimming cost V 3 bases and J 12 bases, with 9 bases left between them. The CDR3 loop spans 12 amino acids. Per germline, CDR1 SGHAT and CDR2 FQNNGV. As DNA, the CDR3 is TGTGCCAGCAGCTTCGGAGGGGGACCCCTCCACTTT. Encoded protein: CASSFGGGPLHF.

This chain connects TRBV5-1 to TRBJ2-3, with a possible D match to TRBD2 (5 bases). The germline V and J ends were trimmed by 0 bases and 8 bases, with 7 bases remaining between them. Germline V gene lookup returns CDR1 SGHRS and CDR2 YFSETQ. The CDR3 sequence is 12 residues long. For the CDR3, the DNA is TGCGCCAGCAGCTTGGTCGAGGGTACGCAGTATTTT. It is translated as CASSLVEGTQYF.

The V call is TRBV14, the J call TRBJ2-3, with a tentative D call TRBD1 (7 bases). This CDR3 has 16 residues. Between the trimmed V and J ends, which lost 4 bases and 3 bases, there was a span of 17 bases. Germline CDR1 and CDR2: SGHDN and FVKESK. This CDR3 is CASSRDSGTETDTQYF. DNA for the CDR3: TGTGCCAGCAGCCGGGACTCAGGGACAGAAACAGATACGCAGTATTTT.

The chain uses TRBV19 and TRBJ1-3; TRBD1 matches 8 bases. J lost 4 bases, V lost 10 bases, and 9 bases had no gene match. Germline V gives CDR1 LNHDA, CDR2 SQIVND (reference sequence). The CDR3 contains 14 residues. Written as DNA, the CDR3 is TGTGCCACCTCGACAGGGGCGATCGGAAACACCATATATTTT. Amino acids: CATSTGAIGNTIYF.

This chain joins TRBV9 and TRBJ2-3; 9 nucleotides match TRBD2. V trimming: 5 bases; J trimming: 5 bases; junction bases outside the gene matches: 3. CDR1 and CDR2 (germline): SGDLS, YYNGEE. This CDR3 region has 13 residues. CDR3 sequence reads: CASSSGGRDTQYF. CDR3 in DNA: TGTGCCAGCAGTAGCGGGGGAAGAGATACGCAGTATTTT. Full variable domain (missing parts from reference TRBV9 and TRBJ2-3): DSGVTQTPKHLITATGQRVTLRCSPRSGDLSVYWYQQSLDQGLQFLIQYYNGEERAKGNILERFSAQQFPDLHSELNLSSLELGDSALYFCASSSGGRDTQYFGPGTRLTVL.

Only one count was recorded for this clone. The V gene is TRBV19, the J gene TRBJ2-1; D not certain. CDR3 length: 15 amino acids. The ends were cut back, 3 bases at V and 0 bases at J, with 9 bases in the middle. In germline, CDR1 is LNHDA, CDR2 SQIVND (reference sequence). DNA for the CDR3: TGTGCCAGTAGTATGCCACAGTTCTCCTACAATGAGCAGTTCTTC. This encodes CASSMPQFSYNEQFF. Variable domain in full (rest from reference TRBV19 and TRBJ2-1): DGGITQSPKYLFRKEGQNVTLSCEQNLNHDAMYWYRQDPGQGLRLIYYSQIVNDFQKGDIAEGYSVSREKKESFPLTVTSAQKNPTAFYLCASSMPQFSYNEQFFGPGTRLTVL.

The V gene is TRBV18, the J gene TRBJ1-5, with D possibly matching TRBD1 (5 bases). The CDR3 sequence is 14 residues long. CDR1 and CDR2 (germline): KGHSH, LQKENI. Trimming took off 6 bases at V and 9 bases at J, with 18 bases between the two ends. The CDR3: CASSRDSRGGPQHF. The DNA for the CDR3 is TGTGCCAGCTCCCGGGACTCCAGAGGTGGGCCCCAGCATTTT. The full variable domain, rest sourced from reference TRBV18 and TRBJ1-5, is NAGVMQNPRHLVRRRGQEARLRCSPMKGHSHVYWYRQLPEEGLKFMVYLQKENIIDESGMPKERFSAEFPKEGPSILRIQQVVRGDSAAYFCASSRDSRGGPQHFGDGTRLSIL.

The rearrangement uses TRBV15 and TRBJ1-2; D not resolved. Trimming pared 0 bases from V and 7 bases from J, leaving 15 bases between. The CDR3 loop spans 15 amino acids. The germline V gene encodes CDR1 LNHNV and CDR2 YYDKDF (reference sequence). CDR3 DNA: TGTGCCACCAGCAGAGATGGGCCCCCTTCGAGTGGCTACACCTTC. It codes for CATSRDGPPSSGYTF. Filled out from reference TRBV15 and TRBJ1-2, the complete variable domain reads DAMVIQNPRYQVTQFGKPVTLSCSQTLNHNVMYWYQQKSSQAPKLLFHYYDKDFNNEADTPDNFQSRRPNTSFCFLDIRSPGLGDTAMYLCATSRDGPPSSGYTFGSGTRLTVV.

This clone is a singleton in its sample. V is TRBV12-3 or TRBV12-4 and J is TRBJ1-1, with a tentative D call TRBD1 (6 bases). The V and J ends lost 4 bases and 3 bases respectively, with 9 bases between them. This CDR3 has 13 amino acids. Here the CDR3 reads CASSYRVDTEAFF. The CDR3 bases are TGTGCCAGCAGTTACAGGGTCGACACTGAAGCTTTCTTT.

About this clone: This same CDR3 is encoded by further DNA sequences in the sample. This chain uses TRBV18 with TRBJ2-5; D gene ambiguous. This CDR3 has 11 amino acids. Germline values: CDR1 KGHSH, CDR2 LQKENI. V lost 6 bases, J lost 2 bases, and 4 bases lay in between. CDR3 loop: CASSRQETQYF. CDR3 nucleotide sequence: TGTGCCAGCTCTCGTCAAGAGACCCAGTACTTC.

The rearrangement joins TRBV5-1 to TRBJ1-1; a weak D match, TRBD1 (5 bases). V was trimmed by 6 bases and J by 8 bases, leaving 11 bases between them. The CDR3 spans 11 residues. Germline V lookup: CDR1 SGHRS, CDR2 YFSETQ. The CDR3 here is CASTLGQEAFF. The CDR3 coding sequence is TGCGCCAGCACCCTGGGGCAGGAAGCTTTCTTT.

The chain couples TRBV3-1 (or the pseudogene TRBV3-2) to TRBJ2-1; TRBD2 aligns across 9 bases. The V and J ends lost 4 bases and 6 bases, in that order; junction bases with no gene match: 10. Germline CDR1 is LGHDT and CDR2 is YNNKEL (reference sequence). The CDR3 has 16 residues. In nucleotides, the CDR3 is TGTGCCAGCAGCCCCTTTCAGCGGGGGGAGTTCAATGAGCAGTTCTTC. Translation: CASSPFQRGEFNEQFF.

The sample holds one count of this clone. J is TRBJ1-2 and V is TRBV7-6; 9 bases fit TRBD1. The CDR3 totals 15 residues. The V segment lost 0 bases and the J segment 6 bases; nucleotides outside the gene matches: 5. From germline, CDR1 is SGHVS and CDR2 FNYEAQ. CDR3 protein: CASSLAGTGTNGYTF. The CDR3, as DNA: TGTGCCAGCAGCTTAGCCGGGACAGGGACAAATGGCTACACCTTC.

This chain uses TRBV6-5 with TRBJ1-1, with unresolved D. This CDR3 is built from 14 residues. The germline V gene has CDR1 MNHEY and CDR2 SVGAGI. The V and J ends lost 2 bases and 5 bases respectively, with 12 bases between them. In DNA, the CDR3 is TGTGCCAGCAGTTACCAGGACGTTGGGACTGAAGCTTTCTTT. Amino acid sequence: CASSYQDVGTEAFF.

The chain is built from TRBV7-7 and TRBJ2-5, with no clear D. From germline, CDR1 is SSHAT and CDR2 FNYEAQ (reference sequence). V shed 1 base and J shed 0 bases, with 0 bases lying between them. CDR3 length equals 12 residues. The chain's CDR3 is CASSLDQETQYF. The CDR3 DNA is TGTGCCAGCAGCTTAGACCAAGAGACCCAGTACTTC.

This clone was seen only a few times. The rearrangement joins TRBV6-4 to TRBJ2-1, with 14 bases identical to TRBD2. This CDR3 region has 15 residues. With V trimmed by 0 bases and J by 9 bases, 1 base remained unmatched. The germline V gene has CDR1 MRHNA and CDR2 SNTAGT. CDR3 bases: TGTGCCAGCAGTGACTCGACTAGCGGGGGGGGTGAGCAGTTCTTC. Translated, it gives CASSDSTSGGGEQFF.

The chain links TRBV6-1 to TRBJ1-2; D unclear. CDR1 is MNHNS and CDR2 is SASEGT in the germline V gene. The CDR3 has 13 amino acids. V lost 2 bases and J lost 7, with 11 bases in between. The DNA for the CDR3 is TGTGCCAGCAGTGAACTGGGATCAGCTGGCTACACCTTC. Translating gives CASSELGSAGYTF.

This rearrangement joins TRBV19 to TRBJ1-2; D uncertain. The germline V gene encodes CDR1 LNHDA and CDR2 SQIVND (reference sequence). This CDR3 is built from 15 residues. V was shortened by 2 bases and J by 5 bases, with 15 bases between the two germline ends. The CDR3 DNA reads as TGTGCCAGTAGTATACCGGGCAGAGTAGGATATGGCTACACCTTC. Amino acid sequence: CASSIPGRVGYGYTF.

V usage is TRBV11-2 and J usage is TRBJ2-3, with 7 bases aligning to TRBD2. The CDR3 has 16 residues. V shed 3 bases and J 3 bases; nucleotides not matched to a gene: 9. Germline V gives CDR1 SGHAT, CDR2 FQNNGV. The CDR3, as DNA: TGTGCCAGCAGCTTCGTACTCAGGGAGGGAACAGATACGCAGTATTTT. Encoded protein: CASSFVLREGTDTQYF.

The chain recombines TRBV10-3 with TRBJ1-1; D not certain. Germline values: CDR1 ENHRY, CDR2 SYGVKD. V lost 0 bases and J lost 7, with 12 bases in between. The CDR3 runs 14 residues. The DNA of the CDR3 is TGTGCCATCAGTGAGTCCCGAGACTCTGGTGAAGCTTTCTTT. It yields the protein CAISESRDSGEAFF.

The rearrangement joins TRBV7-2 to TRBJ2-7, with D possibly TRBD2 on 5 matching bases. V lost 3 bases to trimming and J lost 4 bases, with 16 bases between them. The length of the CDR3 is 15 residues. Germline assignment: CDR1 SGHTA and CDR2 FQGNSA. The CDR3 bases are TGTGCCAGCAGCTTGGACTCCCTCGGCGTATACGAGCAGTACTTC. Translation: CASSLDSLGVYEQYF.

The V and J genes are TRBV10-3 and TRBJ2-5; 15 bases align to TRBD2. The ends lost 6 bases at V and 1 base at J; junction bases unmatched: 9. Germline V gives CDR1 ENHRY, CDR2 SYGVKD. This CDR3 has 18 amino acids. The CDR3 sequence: CAISPWTSGGAGQETQYF. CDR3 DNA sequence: TGTGCCATCAGCCCCTGGACTAGCGGGGGGGCGGGCCAAGAGACCCAGTACTTC.

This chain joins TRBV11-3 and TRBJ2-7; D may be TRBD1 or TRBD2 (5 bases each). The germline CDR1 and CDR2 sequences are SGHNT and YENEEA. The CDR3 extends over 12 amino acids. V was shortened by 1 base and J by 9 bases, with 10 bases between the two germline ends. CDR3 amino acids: CASSLGGSGQYF. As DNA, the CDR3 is TGTGCCAGCAGCTTAGGGGGGTCGGGGCAGTACTTC.